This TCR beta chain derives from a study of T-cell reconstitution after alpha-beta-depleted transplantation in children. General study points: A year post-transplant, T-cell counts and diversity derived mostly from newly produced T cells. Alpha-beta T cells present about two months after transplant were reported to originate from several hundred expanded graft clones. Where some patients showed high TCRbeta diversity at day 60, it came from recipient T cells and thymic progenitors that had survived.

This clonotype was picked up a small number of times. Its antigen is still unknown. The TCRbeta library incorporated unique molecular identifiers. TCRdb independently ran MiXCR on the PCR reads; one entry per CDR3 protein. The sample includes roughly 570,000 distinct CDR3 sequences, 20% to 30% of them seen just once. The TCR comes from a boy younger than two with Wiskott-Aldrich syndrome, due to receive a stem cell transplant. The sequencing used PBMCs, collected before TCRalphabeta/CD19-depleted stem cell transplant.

The CDR3 reads CASSGRGSFSDEQFF. CDR3 coding DNA: TGTGCCAGCAGCGGAAGAGGATCCTTTTCTGATGAGCAGTTCTTC. The genes are TRBV7-9 and TRBJ2-1; D gene ambiguous. Trimming took off 5 bases at V and 8 bases at J, with 19 bases between the two ends. There are 15 residues in the CDR3. Germline lookup yields CDR1 SEHNR and CDR2 FQNEAQ (reference sequence).